This note documents a single T cell receptor beta chain sequence. The antigen is unknown. This specimen belongs to a study of Tregs in tolerant kidney transplant recipients. Study conclusions and caveats: Expanding Tregs on activated donor B cells appeared to best identify donor-specific TCRbeta clones.

The ends were cut back, 2 bases at V and 2 bases at J, with 14 bases in the middle. Germline V lookup: CDR1 SGHRS, CDR2 YFSETQ. This CDR3 is built from 15 residues. Assay: immunoSEQ multiplex PCR; the TCRdb copy retains only in-frame clones and omits some. The profile shows some 250,000 clones, roughly four fifths of them singletons. The sequence came from a human donor in good health. Sequenced material: CD4+ T cells from blood. J is TRBJ2-7 and V is TRBV5-1; D call uncertain. The CDR3 sequence is CASSFLMGIAYEQYF. In nucleotides, the CDR3 is TGCGCCAGCAGCTTCTTAATGGGGATAGCCTACGAGCAGTACTTC.